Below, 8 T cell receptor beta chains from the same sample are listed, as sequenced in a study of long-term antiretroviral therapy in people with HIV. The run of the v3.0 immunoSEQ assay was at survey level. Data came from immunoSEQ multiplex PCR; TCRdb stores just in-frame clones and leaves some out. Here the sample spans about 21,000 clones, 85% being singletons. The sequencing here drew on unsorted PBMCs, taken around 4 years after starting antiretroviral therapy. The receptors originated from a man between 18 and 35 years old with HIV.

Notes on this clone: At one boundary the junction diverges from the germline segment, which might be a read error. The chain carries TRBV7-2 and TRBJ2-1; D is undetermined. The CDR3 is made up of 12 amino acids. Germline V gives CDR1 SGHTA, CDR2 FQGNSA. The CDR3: CASSLKNRELFF. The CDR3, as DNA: TGTGCCAGCAGCTTAAAGAATCGAGAGCTGTTCTTC.

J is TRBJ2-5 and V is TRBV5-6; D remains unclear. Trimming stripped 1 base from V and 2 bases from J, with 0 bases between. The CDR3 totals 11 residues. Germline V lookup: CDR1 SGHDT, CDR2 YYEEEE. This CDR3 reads CASSLQETQYF. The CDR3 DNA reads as TGTGCCAGCAGCTTGCAAGAGACCCAGTACTTC.

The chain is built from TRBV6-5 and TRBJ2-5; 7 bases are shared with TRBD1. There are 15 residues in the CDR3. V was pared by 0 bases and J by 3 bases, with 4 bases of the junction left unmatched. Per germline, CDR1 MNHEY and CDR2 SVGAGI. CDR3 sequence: CASSYSGTAKETQYF. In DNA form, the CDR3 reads TGTGCCAGCAGTTACTCCGGGACAGCTAAAGAGACCCAGTACTTC.

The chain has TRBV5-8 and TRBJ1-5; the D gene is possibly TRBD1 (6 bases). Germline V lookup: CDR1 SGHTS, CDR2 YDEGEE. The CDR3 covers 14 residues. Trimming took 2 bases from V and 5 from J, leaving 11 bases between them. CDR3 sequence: CASSFGQRHQPQHF. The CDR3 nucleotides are TGTGCCAGCAGCTTCGGACAGAGACATCAGCCCCAGCATTTT.

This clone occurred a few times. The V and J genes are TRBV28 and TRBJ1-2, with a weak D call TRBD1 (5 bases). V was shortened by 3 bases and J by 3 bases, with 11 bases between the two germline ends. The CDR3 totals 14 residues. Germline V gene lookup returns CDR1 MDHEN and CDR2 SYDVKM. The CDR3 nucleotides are TGTGCCAGCAGTTTGACCCAGGGTGACTATGGCTACACCTTC. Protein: CASSLTQGDYGYTF.

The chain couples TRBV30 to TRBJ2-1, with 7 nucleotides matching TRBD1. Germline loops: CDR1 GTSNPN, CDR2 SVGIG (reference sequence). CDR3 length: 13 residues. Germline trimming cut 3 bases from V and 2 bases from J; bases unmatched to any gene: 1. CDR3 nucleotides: TGTGCCTGGAGACAGGGGACCTACAATGAGCAGTTCTTC. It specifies CAWRQGTYNEQFF.

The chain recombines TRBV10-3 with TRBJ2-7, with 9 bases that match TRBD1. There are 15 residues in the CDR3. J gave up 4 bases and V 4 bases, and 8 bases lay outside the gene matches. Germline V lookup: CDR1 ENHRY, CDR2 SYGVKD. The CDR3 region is CAISGGQGILYEQYF. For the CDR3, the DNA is TGTGCCATCAGTGGGGGACAGGGTATCTTGTACGAGCAGTACTTC.

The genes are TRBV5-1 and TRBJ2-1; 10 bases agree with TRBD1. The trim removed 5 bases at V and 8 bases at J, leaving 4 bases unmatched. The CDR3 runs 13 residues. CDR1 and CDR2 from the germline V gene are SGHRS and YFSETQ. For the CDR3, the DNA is TGCGCCAGCAGGGGGACAGGGGCCCATGAGCAGTTCTTC. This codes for CASRGTGAHEQFF.